These 9 T cell receptor beta chains share one sample of origin, sequenced in a study of blood T cells in healthy people across ages. The second PCR ran roughly 7 to 12 cycles with a sample-barcoded 5' primer and J-beta primers. TCRdb re-called the 5' RACE reads through MiXCR, storing one row per CDR3 protein. The top ten hold less than 2.5% of the sample, which has about 1.8 million distinct CDR3 sequences, 40% to 55% seen once. Sequencing was carried out using blood. All receptors derive from a woman in her forties in good health.

The V gene is TRBV15, the J gene TRBJ2-6; a possible D gene is TRBD1 (6 bases). The ends were cut back, 4 bases at V and 2 bases at J, with 9 bases in the middle. The CDR3 length is 15 residues. Per the germline V gene, CDR1 is LNHNV and CDR2 is YYDKDF (reference sequence). CDR3 residues: CATSTRGAGANVLTF. The CDR3 nucleotides read TGTGCCACCAGCACCAGGGGTGCTGGGGCCAACGTCCTGACTTTC.

This clonotype was observed a few times. CDR3 nucleotides: TGTGCCAGCAGCTTCACTAGCGGGGGGTTTCAGTACTTC. Amino acid sequence: CASSFTSGGFQYF. V and J are TRBV7-2 and TRBJ2-4, with 12 bases lining up with TRBD2. Germline V gene data show CDR1 as SGHTA and CDR2 as FQGNSA. CDR3 length equals 13 residues. J was trimmed by 11 bases and V by 3 bases; bases with no gene match: 2.

The chain combines TRBV5-1 with TRBJ2-1; TRBD2 matches 10 bases. The V gene's germline CDR1 is SGHRS and CDR2 YFSETQ. The CDR3 has 16 amino acids. V trimming: 2 bases; J trimming: 3 bases; junction bases outside the gene matches: 5. In DNA form, the CDR3 reads TGCGCCAGCAGCTTCACGATAGCGGGAGGCTACAATGAGCAGTTCTTC. Its protein product is CASSFTIAGGYNEQFF.

This clonotype appeared a few times. The chain links TRBV3-1 to TRBJ1-1, with unresolved D. Trimming stripped 0 bases from V and 1 base from J, with 9 bases between. CDR3 length equals 15 residues. CDR1 LGHDT and CDR2 YNNKEL come from the germline V gene (reference sequence). The CDR3: CASSQEGRPNTEAFF. In nucleotides, the CDR3 is TGTGCCAGCAGCCAAGAGGGAAGACCGAACACTGAAGCTTTCTTT.

V usage is TRBV14 and J usage is TRBJ2-5; D perhaps matches TRBD2 (5 bases). The CDR3 consists of 16 residues. Germline-derived CDR1 and CDR2 are SGHDN and FVKESK. Trimming shortened V by 3 bases and J by 5 bases, and 19 bases separated the two germline ends. Here the CDR3 DNA reads TGTGCCAGCAGCCAGTCCGGGATCCCAGGTTGGGAGACCCAGTACTTC. It is translated as CASSQSGIPGWETQYF.

This chain links TRBV20-1 with TRBJ2-7; 9 bases are a match to TRBD1. Germline V gene data show CDR1 as DFQATT and CDR2 as SNEGSKA (reference sequence). The length of the CDR3 is 13 residues. The J segment lost 2 bases and the V segment lost 6 bases, leaving 5 bases of the junction unmatched. The CDR3 bases are TGCAGTGCCGGTGGGACAGGGACCTACGAGCAGTACTTC. As protein: CSAGGTGTYEQYF.

This clonotype was counted only a few times. The chain couples TRBV7-2 to TRBJ2-5, with D uncertain. The CDR3 runs to 16 residues. The V and J ends lost 5 bases and 5 bases respectively, with 21 bases between them. Germline CDR1 is SGHTA and CDR2 is FQGNSA. CDR3 DNA: TGTGCCAGCAGCCCCCCCCTGGGGTTCGAAGGGGAGACCCAGTACTTC. Its protein product is CASSPPLGFEGETQYF.

This sequence joins TRBV18 and TRBJ1-4; no firm D call. CDR3 length: 14 residues. V dropped 3 bases and J dropped 5 bases, with 10 bases sitting between them. In germline, CDR1 is KGHSH, CDR2 LQKENI. This chain's CDR3 is CASSPRLSNEKLFF. Here the CDR3 DNA reads TGTGCCAGCTCACCGAGGCTGTCAAATGAAAAACTGTTTTTT. Based on the CDR3 plus reference TRBV18 and TRBJ1-4, the full variable domain is NAGVMQNPRHLVRRRGQEARLRCSPMKGHSHVYWYRQLPEEGLKFMVYLQKENIIDESGMPKERFSAEFPKEGPSILRIQQVVRGDSAAYFCASSPRLSNEKLFFGSGTQLSVL.

This chain's CDR3 is CAHDGGTAARKWDTQYF. The DNA of the CDR3 is TGTGCCCATGATGGCGGGACAGCGGCCAGGAAATGGGATACGCAGTATTTT. The chain joins TRBV7-9 to TRBJ2-3; D perhaps matches TRBD1 (7 bases). In germline, CDR1 is SEHNR, CDR2 FQNEAQ (reference sequence). The CDR3 runs to 17 residues. V was cut by 11 bases and J by 6 bases, with 30 bases left in between.